A selection of T cell receptor beta chains follows, all from one sample in a study of identical twins. TCRdb reanalysed the 5' RACE reads using MiXCR and keeps one entry per CDR3 protein. Among about 720,000 distinct CDR3 sequences, 15% to 20% were seen once, and the ten largest hold around 14%. This sample also belongs to another study, concerning T cells expressing NK-cell markers.

The specimen was PBMCs. The receptor source for this set is a woman under 30 in good health. CDR3s include the opening cysteine and the closing phenylalanine or tryptophan. The order of the fields is clone size, J gene, D gene, V gene, CDR3 DNA, CDR3 protein. D genes are given only for firm matches. The size of a clone is reported for some rows only, either as once, few or many, or as a class for expanded clones.

size: NA; J: TRBJ1-1; D: NA; V: TRBV6-1; DNA: TGTGCCAGCAGCTTTCAACAGAACACTGAAGCTTTCTTT; CDR3: CASSFQQNTEAFF
size: few; J: TRBJ1-1; D: TRBD1; V: TRBV7-2; DNA: TGTGCCAGCAGCGGAGGGACAGCCAACACTGAAGCTTTCTTT; CDR3: CASSGGTANTEAFF
size: many; J: TRBJ2-1; D: NA; V: TRBV5-6; DNA: TGTGCCAGCAGCTTGGCGGGCCACTACAATGAGCAGTTCTTC; CDR3: CASSLAGHYNEQFF
size: many; J: TRBJ2-1; D: TRBD1; V: TRBV20-1; DNA: TGCAGTGCTAGTGATACGGGACAGGGCTACAATGAGCAGTTCTTC; CDR3: CSASDTGQGYNEQFF
size: few; J: TRBJ2-5; D: NA; V: TRBV5-1; DNA: TGCGCCAGCAGCGGGTTAAAGACCCAGGAGACCCAGTACTTC; CDR3: CASSGLKTQETQYF
size: NA; J: TRBJ1-1; D: NA; V: TRBV30; DNA: TGTGCCTGGAGTTGGGGAAACACTGAAGCTTTCTTT; CDR3: CAWSWGNTEAFF
size: NA; J: TRBJ1-5; D: TRBD1; V: TRBV7-2; DNA: TGTGCCAGCAGCGCGACAGGGCGTCAGCCCCAGCATTTT; CDR3: CASSATGRQPQHF
size: few; J: TRBJ2-7; D: NA; V: TRBV5-1; DNA: TGCGCCAGCAGCAGGGGGGGATTGCGCGGCGACGAGCAGTACTTC; CDR3: CASSRGGLRGDEQYF
size: NA; J: TRBJ2-1; D: TRBD1; V: TRBV29-1; DNA: TGCAGCGTGCTCCGGGACAGGGACTACAATGAGCAGTTCTTC; CDR3: CSVLRDRDYNEQFF
size: many; J: TRBJ1-5; D: NA; V: TRBV6-5; DNA: TGTGCCAGCAGTTACTCGGCTGATCAGCCCCAGCATTTT; CDR3: CASSYSADQPQHF
size: NA; J: TRBJ1-6; D: NA; V: TRBV5-6; DNA: TGTGCCAGCAGCTTGGCGGCCAATTCACCCCTCCACTTT; CDR3: CASSLAANSPLHF
size: NA; J: TRBJ1-2; D: NA; V: TRBV6-2/TRBV6-3; DNA: TGTGCCAGCAGTCGGGACAACTCCGATGGCTACACCTTC; CDR3: CASSRDNSDGYTF
size: few; J: TRBJ2-7; D: NA; V: TRBV6-2/TRBV6-3; DNA: TGTGCCAGCGGGACCGGGTCCCAGGAGTACTTC; CDR3: CASGTGSQEYF
size: few; J: TRBJ1-1; D: NA; V: TRBV3-1; DNA: TGTGCCAGCAGCCTAACCCCGGGGACTGAAGCTTTCTTT; CDR3: CASSLTPGTEAFF
size: few; J: TRBJ2-5; D: NA; V: TRBV12-3/TRBV12-4; DNA: TGTGCCAGCAGTTCTCCCCCGGGGACCCAGTACTTC; CDR3: CASSSPPGTQYF
size: few; J: TRBJ2-1; D: TRBD2; V: TRBV12-3/TRBV12-4; DNA: TGTGCCAGCAGTTTAGTCGGGCTAGCGGGAGTAAATGAGCAGTTCTTC; CDR3: CASSLVGLAGVNEQFF
size: few; J: TRBJ2-1; D: TRBD1; V: TRBV29-1; DNA: TGCAGCGTTAGGGACAGGGTCGAGCAGTTCTTC; CDR3: CSVRDRVEQFF
size: few; J: TRBJ1-2; D: NA; V: TRBV5-1; DNA: TGCGCCAGCAGCAAGGGTAGCAGTGGCTGGGCTGGCTACACCTTC; CDR3: CASSKGSSGWAGYTF
size: few; J: TRBJ2-1; D: TRBD2; V: TRBV6-2/TRBV6-3; DNA: TGTGCCAGCAGTTACTCGACGAGGACTAGCTCCTACAATGAGCAGTTCTTC; CDR3: CASSYSTRTSSYNEQFF
size: few; J: TRBJ2-4; D: NA; V: TRBV15; DNA: TGTGCCACCAGCTGGGCGCCGGGAAACATTCAGTACTTC; CDR3: CATSWAPGNIQYF
size: NA; J: TRBJ2-6; D: TRBD1; V: TRBV20-1; DNA: TGCAGCTCCGGGACAGGTCCCTCTGGGGCCAACGTCCTGACTTTC; CDR3: CSSGTGPSGANVLTF
size: few; J: TRBJ1-5; D: NA; V: TRBV29-1; DNA: TGCAGCGTTGGGGCAGAGAATCAGCCCCAGCATTTT; CDR3: CSVGAENQPQHF
size: many; J: TRBJ2-3; D: NA; V: TRBV20-1; DNA: TGCAGTCAGTTGATAGATACGCAGTATTTT; CDR3: CSQLIDTQYF
size: NA; J: TRBJ2-5; D: TRBD2; V: TRBV7-2; DNA: TGTGCCAGCAGCTCGACTAGCGGGACTGGACGGACCCAGTACTTC; CDR3: CASSSTSGTGRTQYF
size: many; J: TRBJ2-1; D: TRBD2; V: TRBV20-1; DNA: TGCAGTGGTTACTACTGGGGCGGGAGAGCGGAGCAGTTCTTC; CDR3: CSGYYWGGRAEQFF
size: few; J: TRBJ2-1; D: TRBD2; V: TRBV27; DNA: TGTGCCAGCAGACCTCTTGGCGGGGGAATCTCCTACAATGAGCAGTTCTTC; CDR3: CASRPLGGGISYNEQFF
size: NA; J: TRBJ2-1; D: NA; V: TRBV3-1; DNA: TGTGCCAGCAGCCCCAGCAGGGGGGGATACAATGAGCAGTTCTTC; CDR3: CASSPSRGGYNEQFF
size: NA; J: TRBJ2-3; D: TRBD1; V: TRBV3-1; DNA: TGTGCCAGCAGCCAAGATAACAGGGGGCGGACAGATACGCAGTATTTT; CDR3: CASSQDNRGRTDTQYF
size: NA; J: TRBJ2-7; D: NA; V: TRBV13; DNA: TGTGCCAGCAGCTTTCAGGGGTCAAAGCTCTACGAGCAGTACTTC; CDR3: CASSFQGSKLYEQYF
size: few; J: TRBJ2-7; D: TRBD2; V: TRBV12-3/TRBV12-4; DNA: TGTGCCAGCAGTTTGACCGCGACTAGCAACGAGCAGTACTTC; CDR3: CASSLTATSNEQYF
size: NA; J: TRBJ2-5; D: TRBD1; V: TRBV10-3; DNA: TGTGCCATCAGTGAAGGAAGGGACAGCCAAGAGACCCAGTACTTC; CDR3: CAISEGRDSQETQYF
size: NA; J: TRBJ2-3; D: NA; V: TRBV5-1; DNA: TGCGCCAGCAGCCCAAATTCACCCATTGTCGCAGATACGCAGTATTTT; CDR3: CASSPNSPIVADTQYF
size: few; J: TRBJ2-1; D: TRBD2; V: TRBV6-1; DNA: TGTGCCAGCAGTGTCGAGCGGGGGGGGTTCTACAATGAGCAGTTCTTC; CDR3: CASSVERGGFYNEQFF
size: few; J: TRBJ2-5; D: NA; V: TRBV20-1; DNA: TGCAGTGCCTCCCCCCTAACAGGGCTCCAAGAGACCCAGTACTTC; CDR3: CSASPLTGLQETQYF
size: NA; J: TRBJ1-2; D: NA; V: TRBV9; DNA: TGTGCCAGCAGCGTCGCCGGGCAGGCCGGGCGTGGTGGCTACACCTTC; CDR3: CASSVAGQAGRGGYTF
size: NA; J: TRBJ2-7; D: NA; V: TRBV6-1; DNA: TGTGCCAGCAGCTCTCACCGGGGGAGCGGGACAATCTACGAGCAGTACTTC; CDR3: CASSSHRGSGTIYEQYF
size: NA; J: TRBJ2-1; D: NA; V: TRBV20-1; DNA: TGCAGTGCTAGATACCCGACTAGCTCCTACAATGAGCAGTTCTTC; CDR3: CSARYPTSSYNEQFF
size: few; J: TRBJ1-1; D: TRBD1; V: TRBV5-1; DNA: TGCGCCAGCAGCTTGGACAGGGGGGGGAACACTGAAGCTTTCTTT; CDR3: CASSLDRGGNTEAFF
size: few; J: TRBJ2-3; D: TRBD2; V: TRBV7-2; DNA: TGTGCCAGCAGCACCGGGACTAGCGGAATTCATACGCAGTATTTT; CDR3: CASSTGTSGIHTQYF
size: many; J: TRBJ1-1; D: NA; V: TRBV20-1; DNA: TGCAGTGCTAGGGGGCGGGCCCAGACGCCGAGCACTGAAGCTTTCTTT; CDR3: CSARGRAQTPSTEAFF
size: NA; J: TRBJ2-2; D: NA; V: TRBV12-3/TRBV12-4; DNA: TGTGCCAGCAGTTCCCCGGCAGGTATCGTTTTCACCGGGGAGCTGTTTTTT; CDR3: CASSSPAGIVFTGELFF
size: few; J: TRBJ2-2; D: TRBD1; V: TRBV10-3; DNA: TGTGCCATCAGGATTAAAGAGACAGGGGCGAACACCGGGGAGCTGTTTTTT; CDR3: CAIRIKETGANTGELFF
size: NA; J: TRBJ1-1; D: TRBD1; V: TRBV10-3; DNA: TGTGCCATCAGGGGACAGGCCTTGAACACTGAAGCTTTCTTT; CDR3: CAIRGQALNTEAFF
size: few; J: TRBJ2-1; D: TRBD2; V: TRBV6-1; DNA: TGTGCCAGCAGTGAAGAATGGACGGGGGGGAACAATGAGCAGTTCTTC; CDR3: CASSEEWTGGNNEQFF
size: NA; J: TRBJ2-7; D: TRBD1; V: TRBV6-2/TRBV6-3; DNA: TGTGCCAGCAGTAGGGACAGGGGGATTTACGAGCAGTACTTC; CDR3: CASSRDRGIYEQYF